The entry below describes one T cell receptor beta chain. This clone was seen just once. What this receptor recognizes is not known. There are no base qualities to consult, and no much larger clone falls within one base. The data were obtained in a study of blood T cell repertoires in COVID-19 (TCRdb year 2020). Regarding the research as a whole: The collaborator samples originated in the United States, Italy and Spain and spanned the acute and convalescent phases of COVID-19. The repertoires were made available in a free public database intended to serve as a resource for research on the immune response to SARS-CoV-2. Sample metadata almost always included a de-identified subject ID, COVID-19 status, age in years and sex. Where HLA class I and class II types were available, the types were taken from metadata supplied by the sample provider, not from assay-based typing. The material from the prospective study consisted of cDNA or gDNA derived from T cells, B-cell-depleted T cells, or PBMCs. Samples came from the ongoing ImmuneRACE study (first 160 participants) plus 1,254 subjects from 6 global collaborators. Deeply sampled blood TCRbeta repertoires from subjects exposed to, actively infected with, or recovered from COVID-19 were included in the dataset.

TCRbeta CDR3 regions were amplified from genomic DNA by means of the immunoSEQ Assay, a bias-controlled multiplex PCR. The study's processing was this. Nucleated cell counts per sample were estimated from amplification of reference gene primers within the assay. To quantify the absolute abundance of each unique TCRbeta CDR3 rearrangement, sequence reads were collapsed and filtered. For each sample, productive Simpson clonality was calculated by taking the square root of Simpson's diversity index across productive rearrangements. TCRdb holds this immuneACCESS table with in-frame rearrangements only. Some clones are missing; in checked studies, unresolved V genes explain under half, and the rest has no known cause. V and J calls and clone size are as listed in that table; D and trimming were resolved from the DNA. The sample table holds roughly 57,000 clones, of which roughly 70% were seen once. The ten most abundant clones make up around 14% of the sample.

Each collaborating institution followed its own protocols to collect whole blood in K2EDTA tubes. Collaborator samples were shipped for TCRbeta analysis as frozen whole blood, isolated PBMCs, or DNA extracted from either sample type. Overall results and qualifications from the work: How much clinical and demographic metadata was included differed by source and by participant, and the metadata was provided uncurated.

Sample: peripheral blood. This clonotype was obtained from a woman in her seventies with acute or convalescent COVID-19.

CDR3 reads: CASSLNSATNEKLFF. The DNA sequence reads TGTGCCAGCAGCTTAAATAGTGCAACTAATGAAAAACTGTTTTTT. The sequence joins TRBV11-1 to TRBJ1-4, with the D gene not clear enough to name. V and J are truncated by 2 bases and 0 bases respectively, leaving an intervening sequence of 7 bases. The germline V gene (reference sequence) supplies CDR1 SGHAT and CDR2 FQDESV. Counted from cysteine to phenylalanine, this CDR3 has 15 amino acids. Only the CDR3 region is kept as DNA, spanning 45 bases read in frame from base 1.